One and the same sample provided the 10 T cell receptor beta chains below, sequenced in a study of blood T cell repertoires in COVID-19 (dated by TCRdb to between 2020 and 2021). The library relied on the immunoSEQ multiplex PCR assay. Not all clones reach the TCRdb copy of this immuneACCESS table, which keeps in-frame sequences only. Checked studies attribute under half of the gap to unresolved V genes and leave the rest unexplained. The sample table records some 460,000 clones; about 89% of these occur just once. Together, the top ten hold around 4.4% of the sample. Sequencing used peripheral blood. All receptors derive from a woman aged 25 to 45 with acute or convalescent COVID-19.

Notes on this clone: A much larger clonotype is one base distant, so this may be a read error. The sample holds other DNA sequences that translate to the same CDR3. The chain combines TRBV7-9 with TRBJ1-1, with a weak D call TRBD1 (6 bases). Germline CDR1 is SEHNR and CDR2 is FQNEAQ (reference sequence). V lost 4 bases and J lost 3, with 9 bases in between. This CDR3 is 13 amino acids long. CDR3 bases: TGTGCCAGCAGCTCCGGACAGCACACTGAAGCTTTCTTT. This codes for CASSSGQHTEAFF.

The chain uses TRBV7-3 and TRBJ2-5; D remains unclear. CDR1 and CDR2 (germline): SGHTA, FQGTGA. The CDR3 consists of 13 residues. V lost 6 bases, J lost 4 bases, and 12 bases lay in between. This CDR3 is CASSPSSGETQYF. CDR3 bases: TGTGCCAGCAGTCCCTCGTCGGGAGAGACCCAGTACTTC.

The rearrangement joins TRBV24-1 to TRBJ1-1, with 9 bases aligning to TRBD1. This CDR3 comprises 16 residues. With 3 bases clipped from V and 1 base from J, the junction kept 5 bases outside the gene matches. Germline CDR1 reads KGHDR; CDR2 reads SFDVKD. The CDR3 spells CATSDGTGSSNTEAFF. CDR3 bases: TGTGCCACCAGTGATGGGACAGGGTCTTCGAACACTGAAGCTTTCTTT.

Notes on this clone: Other DNA variants within this sample encode the same CDR3. The chain combines TRBV3-1 (or the pseudogene TRBV3-2) with TRBJ1-3, with D maybe TRBD1 (5 bases). Germline V gene lookup returns CDR1 LGHDT and CDR2 YNNKEL (reference sequence). This CDR3 contains 13 residues. Trimming cost V 2 bases and J 4 bases, with 6 bases left between them. The CDR3 nucleotides are TGTGCCAGCAGCCAATCAGGGGGAAACACCATATATTTT. This gives the protein CASSQSGGNTIYF.

The J gene is TRBJ2-1, the V gene TRBV7-8; 11 nucleotides match TRBD2. The CDR3 has 17 residues. V shed 4 bases and J 2 bases; nucleotides not matched to a gene: 7. Per germline, CDR1 SGHVS and CDR2 FQNEAQ. Here the CDR3 DNA reads TGTGCCAGCAGCTCGCGGATTAGCGGGGGGGCCTACAATGAGCAGTTCTTC. Translating it yields CASSSRISGGAYNEQFF.

The rearrangement uses TRBV6-5 and TRBJ2-7, with 8 nucleotides matching TRBD1. V dropped 8 bases and J dropped 1; count of bases not matched to a gene: 10. Germline CDR1 is MNHEY and CDR2 is SVGAGI. The CDR3 spans 15 residues. CDR3 sequence reads: CASGDQGAVSYEQYF. In nucleotides, the CDR3 is TGTGCCAGCGGGGACCAGGGGGCCGTTTCCTACGAGCAGTACTTC.

The gene calls are TRBV6-4 and TRBJ2-3; D is undetermined. The CDR3 contains 15 residues. With 6 bases removed from V and 0 bases from J, the gap between germline ends came to 13 bases. Germline V gene sequence: CDR1 MRHNA, CDR2 SNTAGT. CDR3 loop: CASSPVAGSTDTQYF. CDR3 in DNA: TGTGCCAGCAGCCCCGTGGCAGGAAGCACAGATACGCAGTATTTT.

The genes are TRBV5-5 and TRBJ2-7, with TRBD2 matching over 12 bases. CDR3 length: 16 amino acids. Germline trimming cut 4 bases from V and 7 bases from J; bases unmatched to any gene: 12. Germline assignment: CDR1 SGHKS and CDR2 YYEKEE (reference sequence). The CDR3 protein is CASSQNPSGGVWEQYF. The CDR3 DNA reads TGTGCCAGCAGCCAAAACCCTAGCGGGGGGGTCTGGGAGCAGTACTTC.

The chain couples TRBV2 to TRBJ2-1; 8 bases are a match to TRBD2. In germline, CDR1 is SNHLY, CDR2 FYNNEI. CDR3 length: 15 residues. V lost 1 base and J lost 8; bases outside the gene matches: 7. This chain's CDR3 is CASSEDSGGPDEQFF. The CDR3 region has the DNA TGTGCCAGCAGTGAAGACAGCGGGGGCCCCGATGAGCAGTTCTTC.

The gene calls are TRBV15 and TRBJ2-7, with unresolved D. The germline gives CDR1 LNHNV, CDR2 YYDKDF (reference sequence). Between the trimmed V and J ends, which lost 1 base and 3 bases, there was a span of 13 bases. This CDR3 has 15 amino acids. This CDR3 reads CATSRVKSLIYEQYF. CDR3 bases: TGTGCCACCAGCAGAGTTAAATCCCTAATCTACGAGCAGTACTTC. Together with reference TRBV15 and TRBJ2-7, the CDR3 gives the full variable domain: DAMVIQNPRYQVTQFGKPVTLSCSQTLNHNVMYWYQQKSSQAPKLLFHYYDKDFNNEADTPDNFQSRRPNTSFCFLDIRSPGLGDTAMYLCATSRVKSLIYEQYFGPGTRLTVT.